These 29 T cell receptor beta chains originate from one sample sequenced in a study of blood T cell repertoires in COVID-19. The repertoire was sequenced with immunoSEQ multiplex PCR; TCRdb's copy has only in-frame clones and lacks some. The table records fewer than 200,000 clones, around 80% of them present only once. The sequencing sample was made of PBMCs or T cells enriched from blood (not recorded which). These receptor sequences come from a woman in her 50s who had recovered from COVID-19.

V usage is TRBV19 and J usage is TRBJ1-5, with 9 bases that match TRBD1. CDR3 length: 15 amino acids. The V gene's germline CDR1 is LNHDA and CDR2 SQIVND (reference sequence). The trim removed 4 bases at V and 4 bases at J, leaving 5 bases unmatched. CDR3 bases: TGTGCCAGTAGTAGGGGACAGGGTGGAAATCAGCCCCAGCATTTT. It encodes CASSRGQGGNQPQHF.

The chain links TRBV27 to TRBJ2-7; D not resolved. The CDR3 is 14 amino acids. Trimming removed 5 bases at V and 5 bases at J, with 16 bases between. Per germline, CDR1 MNHEY and CDR2 SMNVEV (reference sequence). The DNA of the CDR3 is TGTGCCAGCAGTCCCACCGGGTCAGCACACGAGCAGTACTTC. This codes for CASSPTGSAHEQYF.

The CDR3 spells CASSPGGPYNSPLHF. The CDR3, as DNA: TGTGCCAGCAGCCCAGGGGGGCCCTATAATTCACCCCTCCACTTT. The V call is TRBV28, the J call TRBJ1-6, with 7 bases that match TRBD1. From germline, CDR1 is MDHEN and CDR2 SYDVKM. The CDR3 sequence is 15 residues long. V was clipped by 6 bases and J by 2 bases; unmatched bases: 4.

Details on this clone: This CDR3 is also generated by other DNA sequences in the sample. V gene TRBV7-2 combines with J gene TRBJ2-1; the D gene is possibly TRBD1 (5 bases). This CDR3 is 13 amino acids long. Trimming removed 1 base at V and 6 bases at J, with 7 bases between. The germline CDR1 and CDR2 sequences are SGHTA and FQGNSA. The CDR3 DNA sequence: TGTGCCAGCAGCTTAGACAGGCTCAATGAGCAGTTCTTC. Encoded protein: CASSLDRLNEQFF.

The V and J genes are TRBV11-3 and TRBJ2-5, with 11 positions matching TRBD2. The germline V gene has CDR1 SGHNT and CDR2 YENEEA. With 1 base clipped from V and 2 bases from J, the junction kept 6 bases outside the gene matches. This CDR3 spans 17 amino acids. The CDR3 DNA follows: TGTGCCAGCAGCTTAGGAGCGGGACTAGCGGTACAAGAGACCCAGTACTTC. Translating gives CASSLGAGLAVQETQYF.

The rearrangement uses TRBV9 and TRBJ2-1; TRBD2 aligns across 8 bases. CDR1 is SGDLS, CDR2 YYNGEE, per germline. CDR3 length: 16 residues. Trimming took 4 bases from V and 0 from J; bases not matched to a gene: 6. The CDR3 reads CASSLSGVSSYNEQFF. The CDR3 nucleotides are TGTGCCAGCAGCCTTAGCGGGGTTAGCTCCTACAATGAGCAGTTCTTC.

The rearrangement joins TRBV19 to TRBJ2-7; 11 bases align to TRBD1. V lost 3 bases to trimming and J lost 3 bases; unmatched junction nucleotides: 4. Per the germline V gene, CDR1 is LNHDA and CDR2 is SQIVND (reference sequence). This CDR3 region has 15 residues. The CDR3 loop is CASSMGQGGFYEQYF. DNA for the CDR3: TGTGCCAGTAGTATGGGACAGGGGGGTTTCTACGAGCAGTACTTC.

This chain connects TRBV28 to TRBJ1-2, with D unclear. The germline V gene encodes CDR1 MDHEN and CDR2 SYDVKM. Trimming stripped 4 bases from V and 4 bases from J, with 10 bases between. This CDR3 spans 13 amino acids. CDR3 nucleotides: TGTGCCAGCAGTTGGAGAGGTGCCTATGGCTACACCTTC. Protein: CASSWRGAYGYTF.

V is TRBV27 and J is TRBJ1-5; 8 nucleotides line up with TRBD1. CDR3 length: 16 residues. Trimming at V came to 6 bases and at J to 2 bases, leaving 9 bases not matched to a gene. CDR1 and CDR2 (germline): MNHEY, SMNVEV (reference sequence). Here the CDR3 DNA reads TGTGCCAGCAGAAAAACAGGGGGAACAGGCAATCAGCCCCAGCATTTT. Encoded protein: CASRKTGGTGNQPQHF.

The V call is TRBV27, the J call TRBJ2-7, with D perhaps matching TRBD2 (6 bases). Trimming cost V 6 bases and J 3 bases, with 15 bases left between them. Germline V lookup: CDR1 MNHEY, CDR2 SMNVEV (reference sequence). The length of the CDR3 is 14 residues. CDR3 sequence (DNA): TGTGCCAGCAGCGGGGGTCCGAGTCGCTACGAGCAGTACTTC. Protein: CASSGGPSRYEQYF.

The chain carries TRBV3-1 (or the pseudogene TRBV3-2) and TRBJ2-3, with 10 bases that match TRBD2. This CDR3 region has 17 residues. Germline V gene data show CDR1 as LGHDT and CDR2 as YNNKEL (reference sequence). J gave up 0 bases and V 7 bases, and 10 bases lay outside the gene matches. This CDR3 is CASTLLGSGRSTDTQYF. In DNA, the CDR3 is TGTGCCAGCACCCTCCTGGGTAGCGGGAGGAGCACAGATACGCAGTATTTT.

Comment on this clone: Other DNA sequences in the sample encode the same CDR3. This chain links TRBV15 with TRBJ2-1, with D possibly being TRBD1 (5 bases). With 0 bases removed from V and 0 bases from J, the gap between germline ends came to 6 bases. This CDR3 is 15 amino acids long. CDR1 LNHNV and CDR2 YYDKDF come from the germline V gene (reference sequence). The CDR3 DNA sequence: TGTGCCACCAGCAGAGACAGGGCCTCCTACAATGAGCAGTTCTTC. Its protein product is CATSRDRASYNEQFF.

This clone was counted between two and nine times. This sequence joins TRBV5-4 and TRBJ2-4; D perhaps matches TRBD2 (5 bases). The germline gives CDR1 SGHNT, CDR2 YYREEE (reference sequence). Trimming took off 0 bases at V and 8 bases at J, with 12 bases between the two ends. CDR3 length: 14 residues. CDR3 sequence: CASSLDRGSDIQYF. The CDR3 DNA is TGTGCCAGCAGCTTGGATCGGGGTTCGGACATTCAGTACTTC.

This clone is a singleton in its sample. The chain carries TRBV7-9 and TRBJ2-7; D may be TRBD2 (7 bases). V lost 4 bases and J lost 4, with 26 bases in between. Germline V lookup: CDR1 SEHNR, CDR2 FQNEAQ (reference sequence). The CDR3 extends over 18 amino acids. The CDR3 loop reads CASSSSPKRGGLGYEQYF. DNA for the CDR3: TGTGCCAGCAGCTCAAGCCCTAAGAGGGGGGGGCTCGGATACGAGCAGTACTTC.

The chain has TRBV30 and TRBJ2-7, with D maybe TRBD2 (7 bases). Germline-derived CDR1 and CDR2 are GTSNPN and SVGIG (reference sequence). CDR3 length: 11 amino acids. V lost 4 bases, J lost 5 bases, and 9 bases lay in between. The CDR3 loop is CAWTGGHEQYF. The CDR3 region has the DNA TGTGCCTGGACGGGGGGCCACGAGCAGTACTTC.

Notes on this clone: Other DNA sequences in this specimen translate into the identical CDR3. The chain employs TRBV28 and TRBJ1-2, with D possibly being TRBD1 (5 bases). The CDR3 covers 14 residues. V lost 2 bases to trimming and J lost 5 bases, with 12 bases between them. Germline CDR1 reads MDHEN; CDR2 reads SYDVKM. The DNA for the CDR3 is TGTGCCAGCAGTTTAGGACAAGGAGGGTATGGCTACACCTTC. It yields the protein CASSLGQGGYGYTF.

The chain has TRBV5-4 and TRBJ2-7; tentative D call: TRBD1 (5 bases). From germline, CDR1 is SGHNT and CDR2 YYREEE (reference sequence). This CDR3 is built from 14 residues. V gave up 5 bases and J gave up 0 bases, with 12 bases separating them. The CDR3 DNA is TGTGCCAGCAGATACGACAGCCACTCCTACGAGCAGTACTTC. Translated: CASRYDSHSYEQYF.

CDR3 in DNA: TGTGCCAGCAGTGAATTCCGGGACAGGGTTAACACCGGGGAGCTGTTTTTT. Its protein product is CASSEFRDRVNTGELFF. The chain carries TRBV2 and TRBJ2-2, with TRBD1 matching over 9 bases. The CDR3 sequence is 17 residues long. Germline-derived CDR1 and CDR2 are SNHLY and FYNNEI. Trimming took 2 bases from V and 2 from J; bases not matched to a gene: 6.

This chain links TRBV3-1 (or the pseudogene TRBV3-2) with TRBJ1-5, with 8 bases identical to TRBD1. This CDR3 comprises 13 residues. Germline CDR1 is LGHDT and CDR2 is YNNKEL (reference sequence). The junction had 2 bases not matched to a gene; V was cut back by 6 bases and J by 4 bases. For the CDR3, the DNA is TGTGCCAGCAGTGGACAGGGTAATCAGCCCCAGCATTTT. Encoded protein: CASSGQGNQPQHF.

The chain carries TRBV10-3 and TRBJ2-5, with 9 nucleotides matching TRBD1. Per the germline V gene, CDR1 is ENHRY and CDR2 is SYGVKD. Trimming cost V 3 bases and J 4 bases; bases outside gene matches: 9. The CDR3 extends over 16 amino acids. The CDR3 sequence is CAISDSLVQGAETQYF. The CDR3 bases are TGTGCCATCAGTGACTCGCTAGTACAGGGGGCAGAGACCCAGTACTTC.

The CDR3 is CAISGTSGKSETQYF. The CDR3 DNA is TGTGCCATCAGTGGGACTAGCGGGAAGTCGGAGACCCAGTACTTC. J is TRBJ2-5 and V is TRBV10-3; the match to TRBD2 covers 12 bases. Germline values: CDR1 ENHRY, CDR2 SYGVKD. The CDR3 consists of 15 residues. J was trimmed by 5 bases and V by 4 bases; bases with no gene match: 5.

The gene calls are TRBV5-1 and TRBJ2-3; D is perhaps TRBD1 (7 bases). Trimming shortened V by 5 bases and J by 2 bases, and 18 bases separated the two germline ends. This CDR3 region has 16 residues. Per the germline V gene, CDR1 is SGHRS and CDR2 is YFSETQ. CDR3 protein: CASRHRAGGLTDTQYF. In DNA, the CDR3 is TGCGCCAGCAGACACCGGGCAGGGGGACTCACAGATACGCAGTATTTT.

This chain connects TRBV6-6 to TRBJ2-7, with D maybe TRBD1 (6 bases). The CDR3 loop spans 14 amino acids. From germline, CDR1 is MNHNY and CDR2 SVGAGI (reference sequence). V gave up 0 bases and J gave up 6 bases, with 12 bases separating them. The CDR3 here is CASSYSGSGAEQYF. The CDR3 DNA sequence: TGTGCCAGCAGTTACTCGGGTTCAGGGGCCGAGCAGTACTTC.

The genes are TRBV30 and TRBJ1-6; TRBD1 matches 10 bases. The CDR3 contains 17 residues. The trim removed 2 bases at V and 5 bases at J, leaving 9 bases unmatched. Germline V gene lookup returns CDR1 GTSNPN and CDR2 SVGIG (reference sequence). CDR3 in DNA: TGTGCCTGGAGTCCCAGGCTCGGGACAGGGGATAATTCACCCCTCCACTTT. Translation: CAWSPRLGTGDNSPLHF.

J is TRBJ2-1 and V is TRBV7-6, with 8 bases fitting TRBD1. V was clipped by 6 bases and J by 14 bases; unmatched bases: 9. The germline V gene has CDR1 SGHVS and CDR2 FNYEAQ. This CDR3 is 12 amino acids long. In DNA, the CDR3 is TGTGCCAGCAGGGACAGACAGGGGCTAGAGTTCTTC. Amino acid sequence: CASRDRQGLEFF.

The rearrangement uses TRBV10-3 and TRBJ2-3; 10 bases agree with TRBD2. V shed 11 bases and J 1 base; nucleotides not matched to a gene: 3. The CDR3 runs 13 residues. The germline V gene has CDR1 ENHRY and CDR2 SYGVKD. CDR3 residues: CASSGSGTDTQYF. CDR3 DNA sequence: TGTGCCTCTAGCGGGAGCGGCACAGATACGCAGTATTTT.

A few counts support this clone. The chain uses TRBV6-4 and TRBJ2-3, with 10 bases fitting TRBD1. With 0 bases clipped from V and 4 bases from J, the junction kept 1 base outside the gene matches. The CDR3 length is 15 residues. The germline CDR1 and CDR2 sequences are MRHNA and SNTAGT. Here the CDR3 DNA reads TGTGCCAGCAGTGACTCGACAGGGGGCGCAGATACGCAGTATTTT. Translating gives CASSDSTGGADTQYF.

This clone was counted a few times. J is TRBJ2-7 and V is TRBV5-1; D not certain. The CDR3 is made up of 12 amino acids. Germline-derived CDR1 and CDR2 are SGHRS and YFSETQ. V was trimmed by 4 bases and J by 2 bases, leaving 7 bases between them. The CDR3 protein is CASSQTTYEQYF. The DNA for the CDR3 is TGCGCCAGCAGCCAAACTACCTACGAGCAGTACTTC. The variable domain in full, completed from reference TRBV5-1 and TRBJ2-7, reads KAGVTQTPRYLIKTRGQQVTLSCSPISGHRSVSWYQQTPGQGLQFLFEYFSETQRNKGNFPGRFSGRQFSNSRSEMNVSTLELGDSALYLCASSQTTYEQYFGPGTRLTVT.

V gene TRBV21-1 combines with J gene TRBJ2-3; the listed D gene, TRBD2, was not tested against the DNA. TRBV21-1 is a known pseudogene. The CDR3 is 17 residues long. The CDR3 DNA sequence: TGTGCCAGCAGCCCCCAGAGACTAGCGGGGACCACAGATACGCAGTATTTT. Its translation is CASSPQRLAGTTDTQYF.